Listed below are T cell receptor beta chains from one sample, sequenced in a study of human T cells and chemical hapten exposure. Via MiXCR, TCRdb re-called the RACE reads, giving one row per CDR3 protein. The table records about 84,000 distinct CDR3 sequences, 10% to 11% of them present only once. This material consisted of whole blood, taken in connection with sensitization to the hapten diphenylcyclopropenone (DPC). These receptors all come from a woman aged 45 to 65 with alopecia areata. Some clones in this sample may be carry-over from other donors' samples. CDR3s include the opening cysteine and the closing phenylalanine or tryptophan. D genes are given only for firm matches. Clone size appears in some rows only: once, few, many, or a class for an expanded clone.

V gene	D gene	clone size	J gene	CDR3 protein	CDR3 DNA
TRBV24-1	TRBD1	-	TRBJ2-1	CATSDSNRGAYNEQFF	TGTGCCACCAGTGATTCGAACAGGGGGGCCTACAATGAGCAGTTCTTC
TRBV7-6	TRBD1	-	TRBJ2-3	CASSLAPQGADTQYF	TGTGCCAGCAGCTTAGCCCCACAGGGGGCAGATACGCAGTATTTT
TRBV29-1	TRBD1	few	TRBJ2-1	CSVRGQGPYNEQFF	TGCAGCGTACGCGGACAGGGACCCTACAATGAGCAGTTCTTC
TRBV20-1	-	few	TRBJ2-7	CSAPFWETRSSYEQYF	TGCAGTGCTCCTTTTTGGGAGACTAGGAGCTCCTACGAGCAGTACTTC
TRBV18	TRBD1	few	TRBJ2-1	CASSPGTGFRNEQFF	TGTGCCAGCTCACCAGGGACAGGATTTCGCAATGAGCAGTTCTTC
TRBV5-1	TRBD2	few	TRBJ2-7	CASSGLAGGPRYEQYF	TGCGCCAGCAGTGGGCTAGCGGGAGGCCCTAGGTACGAGCAGTACTTC
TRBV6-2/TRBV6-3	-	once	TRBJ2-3	CASSYGRFTDTQYF	TGTGCCAGCAGTTACGGGAGATTCACAGATACGCAGTATTTT
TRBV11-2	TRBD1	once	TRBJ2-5	CASSPRTGKETQYF	TGTGCCAGCAGCCCGCGGACAGGGAAAGAGACCCAGTACTTC
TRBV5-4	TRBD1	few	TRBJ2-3	CASSRTGDTDTQYF	TGTGCCAGCAGCCGAACAGGGGACACAGATACGCAGTATTTT
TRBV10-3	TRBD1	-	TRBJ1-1	CAISNRGDGAFF	TGTGCCATCAGCAACAGGGGCGATGGGGCTTTCTTT
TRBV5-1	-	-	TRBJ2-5	CASSLGDYQETQYF	TGCGCCAGCAGCTTGGGGGATTACCAAGAGACCCAGTACTTC
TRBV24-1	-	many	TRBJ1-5	CATSDTQGSNQPQHF	TGTGCCACCAGTGATACTCAGGGGAGCAATCAGCCCCAGCATTTT
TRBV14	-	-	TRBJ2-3	CASSPGATQYF	TGTGCCAGCAGCCCCGGGGCTACGCAGTATTTT
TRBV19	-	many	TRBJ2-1	CASSTRRGIRNEQFF	TGTGCCAGTTCGACCCGAAGAGGGATTAGGAATGAGCAGTTCTTC
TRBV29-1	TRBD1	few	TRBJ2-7	CSVEPDRVGEQYF	TGCAGCGTTGAACCGGACAGGGTGGGCGAGCAGTACTTC
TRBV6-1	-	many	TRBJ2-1	CASRLEVTSSYNEQFF	TGTGCCAGCAGACTGGAAGTCACGTCCTCCTACAATGAGCAGTTCTTC
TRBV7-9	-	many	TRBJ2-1	CASSLSRGLYNEQFF	TGTGCCAGCAGCTTAAGTAGGGGACTCTACAATGAGCAGTTCTTC
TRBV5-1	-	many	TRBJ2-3	CASSLVLTDTQYF	TGCGCCAGCAGCTTGGTGTTAACGGATACGCAGTATTTT
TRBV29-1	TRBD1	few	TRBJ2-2	CSGGQGGVNGELFF	TGCAGCGGTGGACAGGGGGGCGTGAACGGGGAGCTGTTTTTT
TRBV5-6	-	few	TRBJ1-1	CASSLRGVKTEAFF	TGTGCCAGCAGCTTGAGGGGGGTGAAGACTGAAGCTTTCTTT
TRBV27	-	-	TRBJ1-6	CASGEEYNSPLHF	TGTGCCAGCGGGGAGGAATATAATTCACCCCTCCACTTT
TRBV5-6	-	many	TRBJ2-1	CASSSPGGGGNEQFF	TGTGCCAGCAGCTCCCCGGGGGGCGGGGGTAATGAGCAGTTCTTC